This entry concerns a single TCR beta chain. Its antigen is unidentified. The naive CD8 subset, CD45RO-negative cells positively selected for CCR7, excluded terminally differentiated effector memory CD45RA+ cells. Donors comprised only Caucasian adults living in Nashville, Tennessee. This specimen belongs to a study of shared clonotypes between healthy human individuals. CDR1 and CDR2 (germline): MGHRA, YSYEKL. V was clipped by 1 base and J by 1 base, with 7 bases between them. The CDR3 is made up of 14 amino acids. Sorted subsets were amplified in replicate PCRs using about 210 ng DNA, about 30,000 T cell genomes. This table comes from immunoSEQ multiplex PCR, and its TCRdb copy is limited to in-frame clones, with some not included. Among around 1.9 million clones listed, just over 90% were seen once. Study-wide points: Exclusively blood specimens were collected; tissue repertoires likely differ. Among the subsets, naive ones generally showed larger estimated richness than memory ones.

The sequencing input was naive CD8+ T cells from PBMCs. V and J are TRBV4-1 and TRBJ1-1; D might be TRBD1 (6 bases). The sequence derives from a man aged 18 to 35 in good health. Some clones in this sample may be carry-over from other donors' samples. CDR3 DNA sequence: TGCGCCAGCAGCCAAGCGGACAGGAACACTGAAGCTTTCTTT. As protein: CASSQADRNTEAFF.